The TCR beta chain under discussion was sequenced for a study of cytomegalovirus exposure and HLA in healthy donors. Study in general: The roughly 120 validation repertoires, a later analysis reported, used the same platform as the approximately 670 first-cohort repertoires. Broader study findings: In the 95 to 150 validation repertoires, a later analysis found that first-cohort TCR clusters tended to co-occur. Investigators reported under 200 TCR beta chains as tied to cytomegalovirus.

The donors were part of the validation cohort, which consisted of about 120 subjects and was separate from the first cohort of 666 subjects. V lost 4 bases and J lost 10; bases outside the gene matches: 7. Germline V gives CDR1 SGHTA, CDR2 FQGNSA. This CDR3 is built from 13 residues. As regards this clone: As yet, its antigen is unknown.

Method: immunoSEQ multiplex PCR; TCRdb's copy keeps in-frame clones and lacks some. This table has about 280,000 clones, 80% to 90% appearing once. This chain connects TRBV7-2 to TRBJ2-1, with TRBD2 matching 7 bases. Sequencing used PBMCs. This clonotype originated in a woman between 18 and 29 years old in good health and CMV-seronegative. CDR3 sequence: CASSSQVSGEQFF. CDR3 coding DNA: TGTGCCAGCAGCTCCCAAGTTAGCGGGGAGCAGTTCTTC.